The entry below describes one T cell receptor beta chain. These data originate in a study of cytomegalovirus exposure and HLA in healthy donors. Study in general: In an earlier analysis, around 120 million unique TCR beta sequences were found from some 180 million T cells.

Germline values: CDR1 SGHVS, CDR2 FQNEAQ. The CDR3 runs to 13 residues. V shed 5 bases and J shed 5 bases, with 12 bases lying between them. PCR amplification relied on 60 Vbeta primers (plus 13 Jbeta primers). Libraries were prepared by immunoSEQ multiplex PCR; TCRdb keeps only in-frame clonotypes and omits some of them. The sample's table shows some 75,000 clones. This TCR was sampled from a man aged 35 to 55 in good health and CMV-seronegative. Sequencing was performed on PBMCs. The chain recombines TRBV7-8 with TRBJ1-2; maybe TRBD1 (5 bases). The DNA for the CDR3 is TGTGCCAGCAGCCAGGGCCCAGCTTATGGCTACACCTTC. This encodes CASSQGPAYGYTF.